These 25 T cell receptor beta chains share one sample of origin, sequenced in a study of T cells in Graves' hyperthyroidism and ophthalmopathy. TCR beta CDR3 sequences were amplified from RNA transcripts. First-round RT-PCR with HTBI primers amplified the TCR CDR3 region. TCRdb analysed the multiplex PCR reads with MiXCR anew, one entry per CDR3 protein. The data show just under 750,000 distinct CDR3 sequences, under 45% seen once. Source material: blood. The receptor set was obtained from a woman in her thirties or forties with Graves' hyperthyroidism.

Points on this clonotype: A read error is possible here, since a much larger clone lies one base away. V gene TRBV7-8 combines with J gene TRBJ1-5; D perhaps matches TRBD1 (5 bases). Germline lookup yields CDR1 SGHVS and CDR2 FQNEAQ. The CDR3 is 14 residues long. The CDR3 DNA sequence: TGTGCCAGCAGCTTCCGGGACGGGAATCGGCCCCAGCATTTT. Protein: CASSFRDGNRPQHF. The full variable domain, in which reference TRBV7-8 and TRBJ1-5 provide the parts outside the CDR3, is GAGVSQSPRYKVAKRGQDVALRCDPISGHVSLFWYQQALGQGPEFLTYFQNEAQLDKSGLPSDRFFAERPEGSVSTLKIQRTQQEDSAVYLCASSFRDGNRPQHFGDGTRLSIL.

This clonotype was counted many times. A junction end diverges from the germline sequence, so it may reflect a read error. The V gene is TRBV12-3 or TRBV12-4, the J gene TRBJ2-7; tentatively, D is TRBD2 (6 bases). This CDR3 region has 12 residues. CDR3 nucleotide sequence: TGCGCCAGCAGCTTGGAGGGGCACGAGCAGTACTTC. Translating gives CASSLEGHEQYF.

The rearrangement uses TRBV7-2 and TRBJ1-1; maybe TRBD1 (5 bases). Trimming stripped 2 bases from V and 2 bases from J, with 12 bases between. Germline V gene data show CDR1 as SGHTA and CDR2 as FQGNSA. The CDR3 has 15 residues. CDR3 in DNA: TGTGCCAGCAGCTTAATGGGACTGACAAACACTGAAGCTTTCTTT. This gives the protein CASSLMGLTNTEAFF.

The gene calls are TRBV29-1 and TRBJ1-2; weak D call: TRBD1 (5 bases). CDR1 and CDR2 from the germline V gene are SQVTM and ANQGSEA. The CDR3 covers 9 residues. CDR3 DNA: TGCAGTTTTCAGGGTGGCTACACCTTC. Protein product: CSFQGGYTF.

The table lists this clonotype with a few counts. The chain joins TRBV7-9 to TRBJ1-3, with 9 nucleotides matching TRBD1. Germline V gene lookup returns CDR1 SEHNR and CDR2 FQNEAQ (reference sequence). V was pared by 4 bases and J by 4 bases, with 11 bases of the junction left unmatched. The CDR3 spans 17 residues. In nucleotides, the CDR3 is TGTGCCAGCAGCTCCCCTTGGACAGGGGTGGGGGGAAACACCATATATTTT. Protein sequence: CASSSPWTGVGGNTIYF.

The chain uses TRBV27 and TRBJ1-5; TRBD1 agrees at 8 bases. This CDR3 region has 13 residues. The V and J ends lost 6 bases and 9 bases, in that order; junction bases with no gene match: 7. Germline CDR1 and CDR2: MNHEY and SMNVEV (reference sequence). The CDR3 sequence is CASRGTGRGPQHF. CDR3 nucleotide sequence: TGTGCCAGCAGGGGGACAGGTCGAGGGCCCCAGCATTTT.

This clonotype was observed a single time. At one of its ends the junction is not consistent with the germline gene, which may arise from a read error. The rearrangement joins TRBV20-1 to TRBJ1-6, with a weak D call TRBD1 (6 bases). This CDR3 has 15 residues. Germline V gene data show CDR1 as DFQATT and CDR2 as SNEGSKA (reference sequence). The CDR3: CSAGPPGVGNSPLRF. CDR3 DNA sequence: TGCAGTGCTGGACCACCAGGGGTTGGAAATTCACCCCTCCGCTTT.

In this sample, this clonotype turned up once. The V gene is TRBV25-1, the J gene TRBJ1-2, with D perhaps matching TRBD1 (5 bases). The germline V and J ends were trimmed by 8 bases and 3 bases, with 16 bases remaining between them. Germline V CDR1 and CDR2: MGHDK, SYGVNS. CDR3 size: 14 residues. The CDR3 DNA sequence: TGTGCCAGCGTCTCGGGGGGTAGCGACTATGGCTACACCTTC. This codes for CASVSGGSDYGYTF.

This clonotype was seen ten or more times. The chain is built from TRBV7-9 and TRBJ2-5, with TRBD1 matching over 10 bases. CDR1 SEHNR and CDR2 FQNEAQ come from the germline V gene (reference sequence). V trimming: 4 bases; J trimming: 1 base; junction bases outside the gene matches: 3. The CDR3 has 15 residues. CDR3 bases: TGTGCCAGCAGCTCCCGGACAGGGGGCCAAGAGACCCAGTACTTC. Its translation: CASSSRTGGQETQYF.

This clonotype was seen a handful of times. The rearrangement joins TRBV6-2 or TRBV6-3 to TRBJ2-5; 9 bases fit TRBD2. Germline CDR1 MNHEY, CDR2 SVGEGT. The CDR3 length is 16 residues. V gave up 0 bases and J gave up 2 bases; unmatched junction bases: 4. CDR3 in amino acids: CASSYSILAGQETQYF. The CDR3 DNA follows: TGTGCCAGCAGTTACTCGATTCTAGCGGGGCAAGAGACCCAGTACTTC.

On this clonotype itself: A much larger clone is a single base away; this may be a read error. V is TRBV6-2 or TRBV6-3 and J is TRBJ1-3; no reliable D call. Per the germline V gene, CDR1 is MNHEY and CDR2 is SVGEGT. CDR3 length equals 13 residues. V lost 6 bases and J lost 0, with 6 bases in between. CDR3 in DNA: TGTGCCAGCAGACCCAGCTCTGGAAACACCATATATTTT. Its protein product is CASRPSSGNTIYF.

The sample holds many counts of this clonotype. CDR3: CASSFAGTGVYEQYF. CDR3 nucleotides: TGTGCCAGCAGCTTTGCCGGGACTGGAGTCTACGAGCAGTACTTC. The rearrangement uses TRBV7-2 and TRBJ2-7; D is possibly TRBD2 (6 bases). Germline V gene sequence: CDR1 SGHTA, CDR2 FQGNSA. CDR3 length equals 15 residues. The V end was cut by 3 bases, the J end by 3 bases, with 15 bases between.

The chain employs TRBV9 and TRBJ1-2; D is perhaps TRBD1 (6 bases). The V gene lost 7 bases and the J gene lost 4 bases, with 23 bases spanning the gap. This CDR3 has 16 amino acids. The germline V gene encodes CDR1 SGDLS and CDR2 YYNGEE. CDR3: CASSPLSDRPVYGYTF. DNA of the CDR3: TGTGCCAGCTCACCCCTATCGGACAGACCAGTCTATGGCTACACCTTC.

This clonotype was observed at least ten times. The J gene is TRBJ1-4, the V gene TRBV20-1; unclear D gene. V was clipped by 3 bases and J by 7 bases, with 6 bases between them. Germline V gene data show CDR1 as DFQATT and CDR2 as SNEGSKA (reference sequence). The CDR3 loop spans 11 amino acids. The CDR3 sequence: CSASVSEKLFF. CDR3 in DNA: TGCAGTGCTAGCGTATCTGAAAAACTGTTTTTT.

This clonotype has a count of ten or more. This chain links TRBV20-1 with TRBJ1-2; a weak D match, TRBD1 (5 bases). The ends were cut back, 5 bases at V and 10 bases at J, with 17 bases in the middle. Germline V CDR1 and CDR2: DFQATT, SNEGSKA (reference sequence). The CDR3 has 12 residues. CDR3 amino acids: CSADPGGELYTF. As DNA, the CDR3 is TGCAGTGCTGACCCCGGGGGGGAACTCTACACCTTC.

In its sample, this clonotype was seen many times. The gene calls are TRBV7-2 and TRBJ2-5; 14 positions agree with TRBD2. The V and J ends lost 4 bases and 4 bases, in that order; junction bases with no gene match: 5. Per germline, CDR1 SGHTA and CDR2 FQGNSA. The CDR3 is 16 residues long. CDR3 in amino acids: CASSSGTSGSTETQYF. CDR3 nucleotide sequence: TGTGCCAGCAGCTCTGGGACTAGCGGGAGTACAGAGACCCAGTACTTC. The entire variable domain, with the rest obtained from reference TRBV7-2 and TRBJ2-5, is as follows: GAGVSQSPSNKVTEKGKDVELRCDPISGHTALYWYRQSLGQGLEFLIYFQGNSAPDKSGLPSDRFSAERTGGSVSTLTIQRTQQEDSAVYLCASSSGTSGSTETQYFGPGTRLLVL.

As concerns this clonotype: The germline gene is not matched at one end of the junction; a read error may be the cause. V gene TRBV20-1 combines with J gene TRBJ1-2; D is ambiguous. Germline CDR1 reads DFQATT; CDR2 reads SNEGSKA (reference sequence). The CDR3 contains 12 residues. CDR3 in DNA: TGCAGTGCTAGTCAGCCGGTCTATGGCCACACCTTC. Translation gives CSASQPVYGHTF.

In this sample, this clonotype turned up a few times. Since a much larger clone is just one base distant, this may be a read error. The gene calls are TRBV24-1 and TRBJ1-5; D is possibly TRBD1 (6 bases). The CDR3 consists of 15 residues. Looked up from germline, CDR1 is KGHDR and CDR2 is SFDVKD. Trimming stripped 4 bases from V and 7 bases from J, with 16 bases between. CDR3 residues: CATSDPSQQGQPQHF. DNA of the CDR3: TGTGCCACCAGTGACCCCAGTCAACAGGGCCAGCCCCAGCATTTT.

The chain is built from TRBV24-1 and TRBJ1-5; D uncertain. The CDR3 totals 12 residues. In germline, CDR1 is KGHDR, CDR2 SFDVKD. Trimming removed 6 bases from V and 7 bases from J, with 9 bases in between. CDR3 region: CATSYVKQPQHF. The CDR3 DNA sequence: TGTGCCACCAGTTACGTTAAACAGCCCCAGCATTTT.

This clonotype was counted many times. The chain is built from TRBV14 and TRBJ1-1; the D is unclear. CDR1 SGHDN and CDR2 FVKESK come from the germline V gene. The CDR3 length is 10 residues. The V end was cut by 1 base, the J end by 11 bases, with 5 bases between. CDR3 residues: CASSQVQAFF. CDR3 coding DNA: TGTGCCAGCAGCCAAGTGCAGGCTTTCTTT.

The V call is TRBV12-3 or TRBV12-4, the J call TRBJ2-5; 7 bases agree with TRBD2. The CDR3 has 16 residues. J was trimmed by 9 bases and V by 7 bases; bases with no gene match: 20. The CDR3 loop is CASTGGVSDGKGAQYF. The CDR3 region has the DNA TGTGCCAGCACGGGGGGAGTTAGCGATGGTAAAGGGGCCCAGTACTTC.

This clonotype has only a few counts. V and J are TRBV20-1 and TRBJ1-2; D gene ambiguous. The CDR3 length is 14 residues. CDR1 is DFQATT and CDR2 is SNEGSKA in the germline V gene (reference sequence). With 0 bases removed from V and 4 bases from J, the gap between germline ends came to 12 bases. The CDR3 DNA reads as TGCAGTGCTAGAGATCCATCCGGGAGCTATGGCTACACCTTC. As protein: CSARDPSGSYGYTF.

Here the CDR3 reads CASSTSPQAGETQYF. CDR3 coding DNA: TGTGCCAGCAGCACGTCGCCCCAAGCTGGGGAGACCCAGTACTTC. The rearrangement links TRBV7-2 to TRBJ2-5; D remains unclear. There are 15 residues in the CDR3. Germline V gene lookup returns CDR1 SGHTA and CDR2 FQGNSA. The V and J ends lost 5 bases and 5 bases respectively, with 18 bases between them. The full variable domain, completed using reference TRBV7-2 and TRBJ2-5, is GAGVSQSPSNKVTEKGKDVELRCDPISGHTALYWYRQSLGQGLEFLIYFQGNSAPDKSGLPSDRFSAERTGGSVSTLTIQRTQQEDSAVYLCASSTSPQAGETQYFGPGTRLLVL.

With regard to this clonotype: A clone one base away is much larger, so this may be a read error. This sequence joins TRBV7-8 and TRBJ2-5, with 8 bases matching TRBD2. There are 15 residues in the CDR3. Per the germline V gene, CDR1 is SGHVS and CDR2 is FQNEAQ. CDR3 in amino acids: CASSPDGGAGETQHF. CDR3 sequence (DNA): TGTGCCAGCAGTCCGGACGGGGGGGCCGGGGAGACCCAGCACTTC.

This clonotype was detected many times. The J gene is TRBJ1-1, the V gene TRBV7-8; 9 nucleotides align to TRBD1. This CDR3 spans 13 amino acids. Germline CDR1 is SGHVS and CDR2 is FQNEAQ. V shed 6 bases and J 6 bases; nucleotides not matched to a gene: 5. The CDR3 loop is CASRGQGSAEAFF. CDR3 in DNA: TGTGCCAGCAGAGGACAGGGGAGCGCTGAAGCTTTCTTT.